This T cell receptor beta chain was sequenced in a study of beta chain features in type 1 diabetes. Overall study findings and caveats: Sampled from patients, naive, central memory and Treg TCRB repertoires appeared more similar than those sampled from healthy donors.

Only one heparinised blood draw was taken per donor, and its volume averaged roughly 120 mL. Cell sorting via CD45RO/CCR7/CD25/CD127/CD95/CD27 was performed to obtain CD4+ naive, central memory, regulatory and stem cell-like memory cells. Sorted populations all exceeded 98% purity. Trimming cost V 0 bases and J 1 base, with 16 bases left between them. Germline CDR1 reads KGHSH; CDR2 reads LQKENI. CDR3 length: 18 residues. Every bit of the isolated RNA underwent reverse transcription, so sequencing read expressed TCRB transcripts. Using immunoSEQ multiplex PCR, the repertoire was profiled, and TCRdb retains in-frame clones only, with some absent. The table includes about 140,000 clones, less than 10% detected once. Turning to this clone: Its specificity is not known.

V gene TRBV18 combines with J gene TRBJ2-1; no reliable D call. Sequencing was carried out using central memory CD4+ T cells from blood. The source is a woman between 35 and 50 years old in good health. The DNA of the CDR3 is TGTGCCAGCTCACCACCTATACAGTCGGCCGTTTCCTACAATGAGCAGTTCTTC. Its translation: CASSPPIQSAVSYNEQFF.